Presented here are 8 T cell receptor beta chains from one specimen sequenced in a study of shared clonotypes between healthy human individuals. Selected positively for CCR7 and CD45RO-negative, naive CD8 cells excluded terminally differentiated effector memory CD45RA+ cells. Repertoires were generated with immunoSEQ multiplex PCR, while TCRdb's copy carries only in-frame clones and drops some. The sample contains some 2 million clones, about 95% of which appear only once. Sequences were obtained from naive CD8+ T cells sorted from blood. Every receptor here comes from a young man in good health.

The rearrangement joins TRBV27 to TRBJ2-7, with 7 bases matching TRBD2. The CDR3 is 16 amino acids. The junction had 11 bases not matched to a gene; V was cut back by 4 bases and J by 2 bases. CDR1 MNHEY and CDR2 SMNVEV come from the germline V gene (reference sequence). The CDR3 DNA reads TGTGCCAGCAGTTCAAGTTTGGGGACTATCACCTACGAGCAGTACTTC. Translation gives CASSSSLGTITYEQYF.

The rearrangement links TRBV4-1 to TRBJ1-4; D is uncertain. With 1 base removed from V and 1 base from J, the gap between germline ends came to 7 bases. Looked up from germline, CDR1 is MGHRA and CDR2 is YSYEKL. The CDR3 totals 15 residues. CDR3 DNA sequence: TGCGCCAGCAGCCAAGTCCACGGAACTAATGAAAAACTGTTTTTT. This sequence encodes CASSQVHGTNEKLFF.

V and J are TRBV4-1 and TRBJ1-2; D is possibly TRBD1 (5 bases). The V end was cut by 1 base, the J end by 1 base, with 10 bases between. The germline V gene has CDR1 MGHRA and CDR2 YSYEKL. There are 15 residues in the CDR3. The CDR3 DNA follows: TGCGCCAGCAGCCAAGTGACAGAAGGTAACTATGGCTACACCTTC. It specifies CASSQVTEGNYGYTF.

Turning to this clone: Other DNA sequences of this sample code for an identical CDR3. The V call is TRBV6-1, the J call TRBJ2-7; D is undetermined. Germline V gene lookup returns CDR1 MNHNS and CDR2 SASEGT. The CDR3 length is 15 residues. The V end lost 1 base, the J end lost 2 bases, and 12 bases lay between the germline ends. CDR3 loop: CASSEGSAAPYEQYF. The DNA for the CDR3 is TGTGCCAGCAGTGAAGGGTCGGCGGCCCCCTACGAGCAGTACTTC.

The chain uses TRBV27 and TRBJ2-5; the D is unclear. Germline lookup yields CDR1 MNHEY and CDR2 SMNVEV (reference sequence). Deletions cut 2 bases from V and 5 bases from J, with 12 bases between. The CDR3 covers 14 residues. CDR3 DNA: TGTGCCAGCAGTTTACTACCCGGTATGGAGACCCAGTACTTC. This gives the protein CASSLLPGMETQYF.

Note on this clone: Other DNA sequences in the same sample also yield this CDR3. In nucleotides, the CDR3 is TGTGCCTGGAGTGTACTCGGTGAGCAGTTCTTC. Its translation: CAWSVLGEQFF. This chain connects TRBV30 to TRBJ2-1; the D is unclear. V lost 0 bases, J lost 9 bases, and 6 bases lay in between. CDR1 and CDR2 (germline): GTSNPN, SVGIG (reference sequence). There are 11 residues in the CDR3.

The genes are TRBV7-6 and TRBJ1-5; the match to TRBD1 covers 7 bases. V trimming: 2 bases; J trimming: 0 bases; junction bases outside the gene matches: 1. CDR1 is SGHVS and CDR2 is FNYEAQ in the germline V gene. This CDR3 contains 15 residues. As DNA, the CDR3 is TGTGCCAGCAGCTTATGGGACAGTAGCAATCAGCCCCAGCATTTT. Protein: CASSLWDSSNQPQHF.

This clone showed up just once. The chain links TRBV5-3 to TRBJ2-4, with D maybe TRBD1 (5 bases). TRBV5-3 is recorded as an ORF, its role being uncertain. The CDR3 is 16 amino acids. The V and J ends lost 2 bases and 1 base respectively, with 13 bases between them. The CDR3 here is CARSLQKGKAKNIQYF. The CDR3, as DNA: TGTGCCAGAAGCTTACAAAAGGGGAAGGCCAAAAACATTCAGTACTTC.